The 23 T cell receptor beta chains in this list originate from one sample, sequenced in a study of shared T cell receptors in the human thymus (dated by TCRdb to the early 2020s). Receptor amplification or capture employed the immunoSEQ multiplex PCR assay. The table comes from immuneACCESS by way of TCRdb, which keeps in-frame sequences with V and J called. Part of the clones is missing from these tables; in studies checked, under half for an unresolved V gene and the rest for unknown reasons. The sample table contains about 660,000 clones; only one count was recorded for around 89% of them. The ten largest clonotypes hold about 0.01% of the sample. This same sample was also taken into another study, of human thymus T cells.

Sequencing input: thymocytes. The source is a boy less than two years old with a congenital heart defect. Donor details come from another sample of the same person, matched by shared clones.

The chain recombines TRBV5-1 with TRBJ2-7; tentative D call: TRBD2 (5 bases). The CDR3 extends over 15 amino acids. V dropped 0 bases and J dropped 5 bases, with 15 bases sitting between them. The germline CDR1 and CDR2 sequences are SGHRS and YFSETQ. This chain's CDR3 is CASSLVASTTHEQYF. CDR3 coding DNA: TGCGCCAGCAGCTTGGTGGCTAGCACCACCCACGAGCAGTACTTC.

The J gene is TRBJ1-5, the V gene TRBV7-9, with no clear D. This CDR3 region has 17 residues. Trimming stripped 1 base from V and 0 bases from J, with 13 bases between. The germline V gene encodes CDR1 SEHNR and CDR2 FQNEAQ (reference sequence). As DNA, the CDR3 is TGTGCCAGCAGCTTAGAGACGACATCCCATAGCAATCAGCCCCAGCATTTT. Amino acid sequence: CASSLETTSHSNQPQHF.

The chain couples TRBV30 to TRBJ1-2, with unresolved D. CDR1 and CDR2 (germline): GTSNPN, SVGIG (reference sequence). This CDR3 region has 14 residues. V was trimmed by 4 bases and J by 3 bases, leaving 15 bases between them. CDR3 sequence: CAWIGYGVDYGYTF. The CDR3 DNA sequence: TGTGCCTGGATAGGTTACGGGGTTGACTATGGCTACACCTTC.

This chain uses TRBV5-6 with TRBJ2-3; 9 positions match TRBD1. The ends lost 7 bases at V and 6 bases at J; junction bases unmatched: 9. Per the germline V gene, CDR1 is SGHDT and CDR2 is YYEEEE. This CDR3 region has 14 residues. CDR3 sequence (DNA): TGTGCCAGCGGACCGGGACAGGGTAAGGATACGCAGTATTTT. Encoded protein: CASGPGQGKDTQYF.

V is TRBV5-6 and J is TRBJ2-1, with 8 bases fitting TRBD1. V trimming: 0 bases; J trimming: 3 bases; junction bases outside the gene matches: 5. The CDR3 contains 16 residues. Germline CDR1 and CDR2: SGHDT and YYEEEE. The CDR3 protein is CASSLGAGTGYNEQFF. CDR3 nucleotide sequence: TGTGCCAGCAGCTTGGGGGCCGGGACAGGCTACAATGAGCAGTTCTTC.

The chain recombines TRBV4-3 with TRBJ2-2; tentative D call: TRBD1 (8 bases). Looked up from germline, CDR1 is LGHNA and CDR2 is YSLEER. Trimming took 2 bases from V and 4 from J, leaving 11 bases between them. The CDR3 is made up of 15 amino acids. CDR3 residues: CASSQYRGGTGELFF. CDR3 DNA: TGCGCCAGCAGCCAATACAGGGGGGGCACCGGGGAGCTGTTTTTT.

Only one count was recorded for this clone. V gene TRBV6-5 combines with J gene TRBJ2-7, with 7 bases identical to TRBD1. The CDR3 loop spans 14 amino acids. The junction had 5 bases not matched to a gene; V was cut back by 6 bases and J by 0 bases. Germline V CDR1 and CDR2: MNHEY, SVGAGI. CDR3 sequence (DNA): TGTGCCAGCAGCACCCGGGACAGCTCCTACGAGCAGTACTTC. Its protein product is CASSTRDSSYEQYF.

V is TRBV27 and J is TRBJ2-5; tentative D call: TRBD1 (5 bases). The V end was cut by 5 bases, the J end by 5 bases, with 15 bases between. This CDR3 has 14 residues. CDR1 is MNHEY and CDR2 is SMNVEV in the germline V gene (reference sequence). The CDR3 here is CASSRGAPAETQYF. DNA of the CDR3: TGTGCCAGCAGTCGTGGGGCCCCGGCGGAGACCCAGTACTTC.

The V and J genes are TRBV4-1 and TRBJ2-5, with a possible D match to TRBD2 (6 bases). CDR1 is MGHRA and CDR2 is YSYEKL in the germline V gene. The CDR3 sequence is 15 residues long. The V end lost 0 bases, the J end lost 5 bases, and 13 bases lay between the germline ends. Written as DNA, the CDR3 is TGCGCCAGCAGCCAAGATTGGGGGGAGAGTGAGACCCAGTACTTC. Translated, it gives CASSQDWGESETQYF.

The chain couples TRBV5-6 to TRBJ2-5; 7 bases fit TRBD2. The germline V gene encodes CDR1 SGHDT and CDR2 YYEEEE. V shed 0 bases, J shed 5 bases, and the junction held 1 base outside the gene matches. The CDR3 loop spans 13 amino acids. The CDR3 bases are TGTGCCAGCAGCTTGGTGCGGGGGGAGACCCAGTACTTC. Protein product: CASSLVRGETQYF. Full variable domain (remainder filled in from reference TRBV5-6 and TRBJ2-5): DAGVTQSPTHLIKTRGQQVTLRCSPKSGHDTVSWYQQALGQGPQFIFQYYEEEERQRGNFPDRFSGHQFPNYSSELNVNALLLGDSALYLCASSLVRGETQYFGPGTRLLVL.

V usage is TRBV4-2 and J usage is TRBJ1-6, with D perhaps matching TRBD1 (5 bases). V lost 7 bases and J 8 bases, leaving 21 bases between the germline ends. The CDR3 extends over 16 amino acids. Per the germline V gene, CDR1 is LGHNA and CDR2 is YNFKEQ. The CDR3 DNA sequence: TGTGCCAGCAAAGATAATACAGGCCCCGTAGATTCACCCCTCCACTTT. Encoded protein: CASKDNTGPVDSPLHF.

This sequence joins TRBV28 and TRBJ2-7, with D maybe TRBD2 (7 bases). Per the germline V gene, CDR1 is MDHEN and CDR2 is SYDVKM. V was clipped by 8 bases and J by 1 base, with 18 bases between them. This CDR3 spans 15 amino acids. The CDR3 here is CASGGGPRSSYEQYF. CDR3 bases: TGTGCCAGCGGGGGGGGCCCGAGGAGTTCCTACGAGCAGTACTTC.

This chain connects TRBV14 to TRBJ1-3, with D possibly TRBD1 on 6 matching bases. Germline V CDR1 and CDR2: SGHDN, FVKESK. Trimming cost V 3 bases and J 3 bases, with 12 bases left between them. CDR3 length: 15 residues. The CDR3 protein is CASSHNRTVGNTIYF. The CDR3 bases are TGTGCCAGCAGCCACAACCGGACAGTTGGAAACACCATATATTTT.

This clone was recorded only once. V gene TRBV9 combines with J gene TRBJ1-2; 7 bases fit TRBD1. CDR3 size: 17 residues. From germline, CDR1 is SGDLS and CDR2 YYNGEE. V gave up 1 base and J gave up 5 bases; unmatched junction bases: 14. CDR3 DNA: TGTGCCAGCAGCGTAAAGGGGGCAGTTTCCTCCAGTTATGGCTACACCTTC. Its translation: CASSVKGAVSSSYGYTF.

This sequence joins TRBV25-1 and TRBJ1-1; 11 bases agree with TRBD1. Looked up from germline, CDR1 is MGHDK and CDR2 is SYGVNS. The trim removed 0 bases at V and 7 bases at J, leaving 10 bases unmatched. The CDR3 contains 17 residues. CDR3 DNA sequence: TGTGCCAGCAGTGAATATATTCCGGGACAGGGGGACGGTGAAGCTTTCTTT. This encodes CASSEYIPGQGDGEAFF.

The chain employs TRBV29-1 and TRBJ2-1; 7 bases line up with TRBD2. With 6 bases clipped from V and 8 bases from J, the junction kept 10 bases outside the gene matches. Germline V gene data show CDR1 as SQVTM and CDR2 as ANQGSEA. The CDR3 consists of 13 residues. This chain's CDR3 is CSVPGGGPYEQFF. CDR3 nucleotides: TGCAGCGTCCCGGGGGGAGGGCCCTATGAGCAGTTCTTC.

The chain recombines TRBV6-5 with TRBJ2-2; D is undetermined. Trimming took off 7 bases at V and 2 bases at J, with 5 bases between the two ends. Germline V CDR1 and CDR2: MNHEY, SVGAGI. The CDR3 has 12 amino acids. CDR3 coding DNA: TGTGCCAGCACAGATAACACCGGGGAGCTGTTTTTT. Translated, it gives CASTDNTGELFF.

This rearrangement joins TRBV5-4 to TRBJ2-3; 11 positions agree with TRBD2. The V gene's germline CDR1 is SGHNT and CDR2 YYREEE (reference sequence). The V and J ends lost 2 bases and 0 bases, in that order; junction bases with no gene match: 5. This CDR3 has 17 amino acids. In nucleotides, the CDR3 is TGTGCCAGCAGCTTTTCCCGACTAGCGGGGAGCACAGATACGCAGTATTTT. It yields the protein CASSFSRLAGSTDTQYF. The full variable domain, rest sourced from reference TRBV5-4 and TRBJ2-3, is ETGVTQSPTHLIKTRGQQVTLRCSSQSGHNTVSWYQQALGQGPQFIFQYYREEENGRGNFPPRFSGLQFPNYSSELNVNALELDDSALYLCASSFSRLAGSTDTQYFGPGTRLTVL.

The chain couples TRBV7-6 to TRBJ2-3, with 7 bases that match TRBD1. The CDR3 is made up of 15 amino acids. Looked up from germline, CDR1 is SGHVS and CDR2 is FNYEAQ. V gave up 2 bases and J gave up 1 base; unmatched junction bases: 3. CDR3: CASSLIGGGTDTQYF. CDR3 in DNA: TGTGCCAGCAGCTTAATAGGGGGCGGCACAGATACGCAGTATTTT.

This chain uses TRBV18 with TRBJ1-5; 8 positions match TRBD1. The CDR3 extends over 13 amino acids. CDR1 and CDR2 (germline): KGHSH, LQKENI. With 2 bases clipped from V and 6 bases from J, the junction kept 0 bases outside the gene matches. CDR3 nucleotides: TGTGCCAGCTCACCAGACAGGGGTCAGCCCCAGCATTTT. Its protein product is CASSPDRGQPQHF.

The sample holds a few counts of this clone. The chain couples TRBV5-6 to TRBJ1-3; 8 bases line up with TRBD1. Germline CDR1 is SGHDT and CDR2 is YYEEEE. V dropped 7 bases and J dropped 4; count of bases not matched to a gene: 4. This CDR3 comprises 13 residues. The CDR3 loop reads CASGTGGGNTIYF. The DNA for the CDR3 is TGTGCCAGCGGTACAGGGGGAGGAAACACCATATATTTT. Based on the CDR3 plus reference TRBV5-6 and TRBJ1-3, the full variable domain is DAGVTQSPTHLIKTRGQQVTLRCSPKSGHDTVSWYQQALGQGPQFIFQYYEEEERQRGNFPDRFSGHQFPNYSSELNVNALLLGDSALYLCASGTGGGNTIYFGEGSWLTVV.

This clone has a handful of counts. The chain has TRBV19 and TRBJ1-3; D might be TRBD1 (6 bases). Trimming took 5 bases from V and 8 from J, leaving 19 bases between them. The CDR3 extends over 15 amino acids. Looked up from germline, CDR1 is LNHDA and CDR2 is SQIVND (reference sequence). The CDR3 is CASSPGTPISDTIYF. The CDR3 DNA reads TGTGCCAGTAGTCCCGGGACACCGATAAGCGACACCATATATTTT.

V usage is TRBV4-3 and J usage is TRBJ2-7, with D tentatively TRBD2 (7 bases). V gave up 5 bases and J gave up 2 bases, with 16 bases separating them. Germline V gene data show CDR1 as LGHNA and CDR2 as YSLEER. The CDR3 covers 15 residues. This chain's CDR3 is CASSYRRGGTYEQYF. In nucleotides, the CDR3 is TGCGCCAGCAGCTATCGGAGGGGGGGAACCTACGAGCAGTACTTC.